This T cell receptor (beta chain) was sequenced during a study of cytomegalovirus exposure and HLA in healthy donors. Remarks on this clone: Antigen specificity is unknown.

After removal of 5 bases from V and 2 bases from J, the junction contained 8 bases not matched to a gene. Germline CDR1 and CDR2: LNHDA and SQIVND (reference sequence). The CDR3 spans 15 residues. General study findings and limits: The later analysis indicated that the majority of CMV-associated TCR beta chains appeared HLA-restricted. Trimming of TCR beta V- and J-genes showed a link, identified in a later analysis, to a missense DCLRE1C variant. One cluster of highly shared sequence variants probably arose as a sequencing artifact.

In the PCR, 60 Vbeta and 13 Jbeta primers were used. The assay was immunoSEQ multiplex PCR, and TCRdb's table has in-frame clones only and misses some. Here the sample spans under 150,000 clones, more than 75% being singletons. The sequence was obtained from a woman in her 30s in good health and CMV-seronegative. What was sequenced was PBMCs. The chain joins TRBV19 to TRBJ1-2, with 7 bases identical to TRBD1. The DNA of the CDR3 is TGTGCCAGTAGTTACCCCGAGACAGGGAACTATGGCTACACCTTC. Its protein product is CASSYPETGNYGYTF. Complete variable domain (other parts from reference TRBV19 and TRBJ1-2): DGGITQSPKYLFRKEGQNVTLSCEQNLNHDAMYWYRQDPGQGLRLIYYSQIVNDFQKGDIAEGYSVSREKKESFPLTVTSAQKNPTAFYLCASSYPETGNYGYTFGSGTRLTVV.